These 20 T cell receptor beta chains were sequenced from one sample in a study of early T cells in non-severe SARS-CoV-2 infection. Each CDR3 protein is one row after TCRdb ran MiXCR on the 5' RACE reads. This sample has 56,000 or so distinct CDR3 sequences, with 10% found just once. The material sequenced was whole blood. Receptors originate from an adult who was a healthcare worker with PCR-confirmed SARS-CoV-2 infection or an uninfected control (not recorded which).

V gene TRBV29-1 combines with J gene TRBJ2-3; TRBD2 matches 9 bases. CDR3 length: 12 residues. Germline CDR1 and CDR2: SQVTM and ANQGSEA. V dropped 6 bases and J dropped 3; count of bases not matched to a gene: 1. CDR3 nucleotide sequence: TGCAGCGTGCTAGCGGGGACAGATACGCAGTATTTT. This codes for CSVLAGTDTQYF.

This chain connects TRBV9 to TRBJ2-1, with TRBD1 as a possible D gene (5 bases). Trimming took 4 bases from V and 5 from J, leaving 16 bases between them. Germline V gives CDR1 SGDLS, CDR2 YYNGEE. This CDR3 spans 15 amino acids. The CDR3 DNA reads as TGTGCCAGCAGCCCAGATATAGGGGCAAACAATGAGCAGTTCTTC. Protein product: CASSPDIGANNEQFF.

Comment on this clonotype: This clone may be a read error of a much larger clone one base away. This chain connects TRBV27 to TRBJ2-1, with D perhaps matching TRBD2 (6 bases). CDR3 length: 14 amino acids. The germline gives CDR1 MNHEY, CDR2 SMNVEV (reference sequence). CDR3 DNA: TGTGCCAGCAGGCGGGAAGAGGTCTACAATGGGCAGTTCTTC. Translated, it gives CASRREEVYNGQFF.

The chain links TRBV11-2 to TRBJ2-7; 7 bases align to TRBD1. V gave up 4 bases and J gave up 6 bases; unmatched junction bases: 6. The CDR3 spans 13 residues. The germline V gene encodes CDR1 SGHAT and CDR2 FQNNGV. CDR3 protein: CASSSDRAGEQYF. DNA of the CDR3: TGTGCCAGCAGCTCTGACAGGGCCGGCGAGCAGTACTTC.

This clonotype was detected many times. V is TRBV3-1 and J is TRBJ2-1, with 8 nucleotides matching TRBD2. Trimming at V came to 4 bases and at J to 7 bases, leaving 12 bases not matched to a gene. Germline V gene sequence: CDR1 LGHDT, CDR2 YNNKEL (reference sequence). This CDR3 spans 16 amino acids. The CDR3 loop is CASSPEVSGIRNEQFF. The CDR3 nucleotides read TGTGCCAGCAGCCCCGAGGTTAGCGGGATAAGAAATGAGCAGTTCTTC.

V usage is TRBV6-1 and J usage is TRBJ2-6, with unresolved D. CDR3 length equals 17 residues. V was trimmed by 3 bases and J by 4 bases, leaving 16 bases between them. The germline gives CDR1 MNHNS, CDR2 SASEGT. This CDR3 reads CASSDRHASTGANVLTF. In DNA, the CDR3 is TGTGCCAGCAGTGACCGACACGCTTCAACCGGGGCCAACGTCCTGACTTTC.

This clonotype was recorded at least ten times. The gene calls are TRBV7-2 and TRBJ1-2; D not certain. Germline CDR1 and CDR2: SGHTA and FQGNSA. Trimming cost V 5 bases and J 4 bases, with 11 bases left between them. The CDR3 length is 13 residues. DNA of the CDR3: TGTGCCAGCAGCAACACAGTTTTCTATGGCTACACCTTC. Protein product: CASSNTVFYGYTF.

The chain joins TRBV20-1 to TRBJ1-3; D call uncertain. CDR1 and CDR2 from the germline V gene are DFQATT and SNEGSKA (reference sequence). This CDR3 is 13 amino acids long. V gave up 2 bases and J gave up 2 bases, with 7 bases separating them. CDR3 nucleotides: TGCAGTGCTAGATATGGCGCTGGAAACACCATATATTTT. Protein: CSARYGAGNTIYF.

This clonotype has ten or more counts. One end of the junction varies from germline; a read error may be responsible. The chain uses TRBV12-5 and TRBJ1-6; 9 nucleotides align to TRBD1. Germline lookup yields CDR1 LGHNT and CDR2 FRNRAP. CDR3 length: 15 amino acids. This CDR3 reads CASGSSGTGSSPLHF. Written as DNA, the CDR3 is TGTGCTAGTGGTTCCTCCGGGACAGGGAGTTCACCCCTCCATTTT.

The sample holds many counts of this clonotype. V and J are TRBV18 and TRBJ2-5, with 14 bases matching TRBD2. The germline CDR1 and CDR2 sequences are KGHSH and LQKENI. J was trimmed by 3 bases and V by 4 bases; bases with no gene match: 7. This CDR3 region has 17 residues. The CDR3: CASSRIPGLAGEETQYF. Written as DNA, the CDR3 is TGTGCCAGCTCACGGATCCCGGGACTAGCGGGAGAAGAGACCCAGTACTTC.

This clonotype was recorded at least ten times. The chain carries TRBV12-3 or TRBV12-4 and TRBJ2-3, with 8 bases lining up with TRBD1. V lost 6 bases, J lost 6 bases, and 8 bases stayed unmatched. The CDR3 extends over 14 amino acids. The CDR3 is CASSRDRRSDTQYF. The CDR3 nucleotides read TGTGCCAGCAGCCGGGACAGGCGGTCCGATACGCAGTATTTT.

This clonotype occurred many times. The chain recombines TRBV29-1 with TRBJ1-1; D is ambiguous. V gave up 4 bases and J gave up 6 bases, with 6 bases separating them. This CDR3 is 10 amino acids long. In germline, CDR1 is SQVTM, CDR2 ANQGSEA. As DNA, the CDR3 is TGCAGCGTTGGATTATCTGAAGCTTTCTTT. Amino acids: CSVGLSEAFF.

The rearrangement links TRBV11-1 to TRBJ2-1, with D possibly matching TRBD2 (5 bases). CDR1 is SGHAT and CDR2 is FQDESV in the germline V gene (reference sequence). The CDR3 has 14 residues. Trimming cost V 5 bases and J 5 bases, with 13 bases left between them. As DNA, the CDR3 is TGTGCCAGCAGCCCAGAGCCAGCGGACAATGAGCAGTTCTTC. Its translation: CASSPEPADNEQFF.

This clonotype was counted many times. The J gene is TRBJ2-1, the V gene TRBV12-3 or TRBV12-4; unclear D gene. CDR3 length equals 14 residues. Trimming shortened V by 3 bases and J by 2 bases, and 8 bases separated the two germline ends. The CDR3 sequence: CASSFPFTYNEQFF. DNA of the CDR3: TGTGCCAGCAGTTTTCCTTTCACCTACAATGAGCAGTTCTTC.

This clonotype was counted at least ten times. The chain links TRBV20-1 to TRBJ1-2; D call uncertain. CDR1 is DFQATT and CDR2 is SNEGSKA in the germline V gene (reference sequence). The CDR3 is made up of 11 amino acids. Trimming took off 3 bases at V and 8 bases at J, with 10 bases between the two ends. This CDR3 reads CSASLRGGYTF. CDR3 coding DNA: TGCAGTGCTAGCCTACGGGGAGGCTACACCTTC.

This clonotype was seen a few times. The chain joins TRBV29-1 to TRBJ2-7; TRBD2 might be the D (5 bases). The CDR3 extends over 11 amino acids. V was shortened by 5 bases and J by 5 bases, with 10 bases between the two germline ends. In germline, CDR1 is SQVTM, CDR2 ANQGSEA. CDR3 amino acids: CSVSVGDEQYF. The CDR3 nucleotides are TGCAGCGTTTCCGTCGGGGACGAGCAGTACTTC.

This clonotype was counted at least ten times. V is TRBV2 and J is TRBJ1-4; no definite D call. In germline, CDR1 is SNHLY, CDR2 FYNNEI. V lost 7 bases, J lost 0 bases, and 24 bases lay in between. The length of the CDR3 is 19 residues. The CDR3 bases are TGTGCCAGCAAGAAACGAACGGATCCCAATGTTGCAACTAATGAAAAACTGTTTTTT. Translation gives CASKKRTDPNVATNEKLFF.

This clonotype was counted at least ten times. CDR3 residues: CAWSPRPGDGSYNEQFF. CDR3 nucleotide sequence: TGTGCCTGGAGTCCAAGACCGGGAGATGGCTCCTACAATGAGCAGTTCTTC. The V and J genes are TRBV30 and TRBJ2-1, with D possibly matching TRBD2 (6 bases). V shed 2 bases and J shed 0 bases, with 17 bases lying between them. The CDR3 has 17 residues. Germline assignment: CDR1 GTSNPN and CDR2 SVGIG (reference sequence).

CDR3 nucleotides: TGTGCCAGCAGCTTATTGGGAGGGCTCCAAGAGACCCAGTACTTC. This sequence encodes CASSLLGGLQETQYF. The rearrangement uses TRBV7-2 and TRBJ2-5; 7 bases line up with TRBD2. The CDR3 extends over 15 amino acids. CDR1 and CDR2 (germline): SGHTA, FQGNSA. Losses at the gene ends were 2 bases for V and 1 base for J; bases not matched to a gene: 4.

This clonotype came up a few times. The chain couples TRBV5-1 to TRBJ2-1; D gene ambiguous. This CDR3 is 13 amino acids long. Germline V gene data show CDR1 as SGHRS and CDR2 as YFSETQ. V lost 1 base and J 4 bases, leaving 6 bases between the germline ends. CDR3 region: CASSLTQYNEQFF. DNA for the CDR3: TGCGCCAGCAGCTTGACACAATACAATGAGCAGTTCTTC.